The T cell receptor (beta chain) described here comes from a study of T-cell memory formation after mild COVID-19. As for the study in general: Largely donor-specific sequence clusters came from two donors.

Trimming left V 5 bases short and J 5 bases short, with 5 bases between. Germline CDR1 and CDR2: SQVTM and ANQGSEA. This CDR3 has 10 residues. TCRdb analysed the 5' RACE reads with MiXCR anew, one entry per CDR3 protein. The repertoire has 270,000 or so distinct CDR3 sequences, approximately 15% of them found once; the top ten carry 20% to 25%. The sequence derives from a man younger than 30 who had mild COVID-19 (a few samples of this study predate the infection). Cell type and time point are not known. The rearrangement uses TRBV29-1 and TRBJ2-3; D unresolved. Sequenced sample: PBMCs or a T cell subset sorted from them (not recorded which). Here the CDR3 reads CSVTKDTQYF. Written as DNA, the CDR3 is TGCAGCGTTACTAAAGATACGCAGTATTTT.